This T cell receptor (beta chain) is drawn from a study of beta chain features in type 1 diabetes. Study outcomes and limitations: TCRB CDR3s were moderately but significantly shorter in Type 1 diabetes patients in all four CD4+ subsets. The study notes PCR might favor shorter templates equally in patients and controls. Possibly, sequencing cDNA over-represented cells that had high TCR expression levels.

The whole isolated RNA underwent reverse transcription, so sequencing captured expressed TCRB transcripts. An average approximately 3.7 million reads came from naive, central memory and regulatory T cell samples. Sequenced by immunoSEQ multiplex PCR; TCRdb stores in-frame clones only, minus some. Of 100,000 to 150,000 clones listed, approximately 10% were seen once; the top ten hold approximately 0.7%. As regards this clone: Antigen specificity is unknown.

CD4+ cells of the naive, central memory, regulatory and stem cell-like memory types were sorted via CD45RO/CCR7/CD25/CD127/CD95/CD27. Trimming took 5 bases from V and 3 from J, leaving 5 bases between them. CDR3 length equals 12 residues. Germline V gene sequence: CDR1 MNHNY, CDR2 SVGAGI (reference sequence). This clonotype was obtained from a man aged 25-45 years with type 1 diabetes. The sample comprised central memory CD4+ T cells from blood. V usage is TRBV6-6 and J usage is TRBJ1-5, with unresolved D. The CDR3 DNA follows: TGTGCCAGCAGTGGCAACAATCAGCCCCAGCATTTT. This codes for CASSGNNQPQHF.